These T cell receptor beta chains were read from a single sample in a study of cytomegalovirus exposure and HLA in healthy donors. The method was immunoSEQ multiplex PCR; TCRdb's version includes in-frame clones alone and lacks a portion of them. The table has nearly 200,000 clones, 75% to 85% seen once. The specimen sequenced was PBMCs. All receptors derive from a male donor in good health and CMV-seropositive. Both conserved end residues are part of each CDR3. D genes are given only for firm matches. Where a row states a size, it is once, few, many or the class of an expanded clone; other rows omit it.

j_call,clone_size,v_call,d_call,cdr3_nt,cdr3_aa
TRBJ2-3,many,TRBV6-5,TRBD2,TGTGCCAGCAGGATGGGACTAGCGGGCACAGATACGCAGTATTTT,CASRMGLAGTDTQYF
TRBJ2-7,NA,TRBV6-5,NA,TGTGCCAGCAGTTACTTCGTGGGGGCCTCGGCAAGCGAGCAGTACTTC,CASSYFVGASASEQYF
TRBJ1-1,NA,TRBV6-5,TRBD1,TGTGCCAGCGGGCGAGGGGGCAGAGAAGCTTTCTTT,CASGRGGREAFF
TRBJ1-2,NA,TRBV28,NA,TGTGCCAGCACTCAGGTGATAGCTAACTATGGCTACACCTTC,CASTQVIANYGYTF
TRBJ2-7,NA,TRBV11-2,TRBD1,TGTGCCAGCAGGAGGACAGGCTACGAGCAGTACTTC,CASRRTGYEQYF
TRBJ2-6,NA,TRBV5-8,NA,TGTGCCAGCAGCCCGGGCGGGGGGGCCAACGTCCTGACTTTC,CASSPGGGANVLTF
TRBJ2-3,few,TRBV4-3,NA,TGCGCCAGCAGCCAAGCCTCCACAATTACAGATACGCAGTATTTT,CASSQASTITDTQYF
TRBJ1-3,NA,TRBV7-4,NA,TGTGCCAGCAGCCCGCACAGAGGAAACACCATATATTTT,CASSPHRGNTIYF
TRBJ2-7,NA,TRBV29-1,TRBD1,TGCAGCGTTCCGGGGACAGATAGCTCCTACGAGCAGTACTTC,CSVPGTDSSYEQYF
TRBJ1-2,NA,TRBV6-6,NA,TGTGCCAGCAAACTTATCTATGGCTACACCTTC,CASKLIYGYTF
TRBJ2-7,NA,TRBV6-5,NA,TGTGCCAGCAGTTACTCTCCCGGTAGCTCCTACGAGCAGTACTTC,CASSYSPGSSYEQYF
TRBJ2-5,NA,TRBV7-3,NA,TGTGCCAGCAGCGCGGGCCCCACATCTCGGCGGCAGTACTTC,CASSAGPTSRRQYF
TRBJ1-2,NA,TRBV19,NA,TGTGCCAGTACTCCCGGGACTCCCCGCGGCTACACCTTC,CASTPGTPRGYTF
TRBJ2-7,NA,TRBV5-8,NA,TGTGCCAGCAGCAGTTACGGTACAGGGCCCTACGAGCAGTACTTC,CASSSYGTGPYEQYF
TRBJ1-1,NA,TRBV7-2,NA,TGTGCCAGCAGCTTATTCTGGCAAGCTTTCTTT,CASSLFWQAFF
TRBJ1-2,NA,TRBV25-1,NA,TGTGCCAGCAACCCGATGGGCAACTATGGCTACACCTTC,CASNPMGNYGYTF
TRBJ2-7,NA,TRBV13,TRBD1,TGTGCCAGCAGCTGGGGACAGGGGGCGGACGAGCAGTACTTC,CASSWGQGADEQYF
TRBJ2-2,NA,TRBV11-1,NA,TGTGCCAGCACCCCCCTCCGGGGGAGAAACACCGGGGAGCTGTTTTTT,CASTPLRGRNTGELFF
TRBJ2-7,NA,TRBV7-3,TRBD2,TGTGCCAGCAGCTTAACGGGGGCGGGAGGGGCCTACGAGCAGTACTTC,CASSLTGAGGAYEQYF
TRBJ1-2,NA,TRBV20-1,NA,TGCAGTGCGTTGAGGGATGGCTACACCTTC,CSALRDGYTF
TRBJ1-5,once,TRBV7-8,TRBD1,TGTGCCAGCAGCCAACAGGGGGGTTCTCAGCCCCAGCATTTT,CASSQQGGSQPQHF
TRBJ2-3,NA,TRBV19,NA,TGTGCCAGTAGTATAGTAGGGGGAAACACAGATACGCAGTATTTT,CASSIVGGNTDTQYF
TRBJ2-3,NA,TRBV19,NA,TGTGCCAGTAGTACTAATACAGATACGCAGTATTTT,CASSTNTDTQYF
TRBJ1-5,NA,TRBV7-2,NA,TGTGCCAGCAGCTTGGTGGGGGGGAGCAATCAGCCCCAGCATTTT,CASSLVGGSNQPQHF
TRBJ2-1,NA,TRBV6-1,NA,TGTGCCAGCAGTGAAGTACAGCGGAGTTTCTCCTACAATGAGCAGTTCTTC,CASSEVQRSFSYNEQFF
TRBJ2-7,once,TRBV10-3,NA,TGTGCCATCACTGCGGAGGGTCGCCTCGACGAGCAGTACTTC,CAITAEGRLDEQYF
TRBJ2-7,few,TRBV4-1,NA,TGCGCCAGCAGCCAAGTGGTCAGGGGCCCCTACGAGCAGTACTTC,CASSQVVRGPYEQYF
TRBJ2-7,NA,TRBV5-5,TRBD1,TGTGCCAGCAGCACTGTTCCGGGACAGGGAGTAAATGAGCAGTACTTC,CASSTVPGQGVNEQYF
TRBJ2-1,NA,TRBV28,NA,TGTGCCAGCGGCATCTCCTACAATGAGCAGTTCTTC,CASGISYNEQFF
TRBJ2-2,NA,TRBV9,TRBD1,TGTGCCAGCAGCTACCAGGGGGATAGCAGAGAGCTGTTTTTT,CASSYQGDSRELFF
TRBJ2-5,once,TRBV5-1,TRBD2,TGCGCCAGCAGCTCTGGGACTAGCGGAGAGACCCAGTACTTC,CASSSGTSGETQYF
TRBJ1-5,NA,TRBV2,NA,TGTGCCAGCAGTGAAGGCAGGGTGCGAAGAATGCCCCAGCATTTT,CASSEGRVRRMPQHF
TRBJ2-1,once,TRBV7-6,TRBD2,TGTGCCAGCAGCTTAAGACTAGCGGGCACCCAAGACAATGAGCAGTTCTTC,CASSLRLAGTQDNEQFF
TRBJ1-1,NA,TRBV30,NA,TGTGCCTGGAGTCCTCTCGGGGGGGAGTGGGCTGAAGCTTTCTTT,CAWSPLGGEWAEAFF
TRBJ1-1,NA,TRBV5-5,TRBD1,TGTGCCAGCAGGCCCACAGGGGCCACTGAAGCTTTCTTT,CASRPTGATEAFF
TRBJ2-1,NA,TRBV7-2,TRBD1,TGTGCCAGCAGATACGACAGGGGCTCCTACAATGAGCAGTTCTTC,CASRYDRGSYNEQFF
TRBJ1-2,NA,TRBV9,NA,TGTGCCAGCAGCGGACGGGACACCGATGGCTACACCTTC,CASSGRDTDGYTF
TRBJ1-1,NA,TRBV4-3,NA,TGCGCCAGCAGCCTAGAAAAGCGAGGGACAGAAGCTTTCTTT,CASSLEKRGTEAFF
TRBJ2-2,NA,TRBV5-6,NA,TGTGCCAGCAGCTTGGTCCCAGGGTCCACCGGGGAGCTGTTTTTT,CASSLVPGSTGELFF
TRBJ1-5,NA,TRBV27,NA,TGTGCCAGCAGTCCCCGGATTGGGGGAGGGAGCAATCAGCCCCAGCATTTT,CASSPRIGGGSNQPQHF
TRBJ2-3,NA,TRBV7-9,NA,TGTGCCAGCAGCTTAGGCAGGGCCAGGGTTGCAGATACGCAGTATTTT,CASSLGRARVADTQYF
TRBJ2-5,NA,TRBV6-6,NA,TGTGCCAGCAGCCATCGGACAGAACTCCAAGAGACCCAGTACTTC,CASSHRTELQETQYF
TRBJ1-2,NA,TRBV5-4,NA,TGTGCCAGCAGCTCGGGTTCACCTACTAACTATGGCTACACCTTC,CASSSGSPTNYGYTF